This T cell receptor (beta chain) was sequenced in a study of human versus mouse CDR3 diversity and MHC coevolution. Germline-derived CDR1 and CDR2 are SGHNT and YENEEA. CDR3 length: 12 residues. Trimming cost V 1 base and J 10 bases, with 8 bases left between them. As regards this clone: Its antigen is unidentified.

The data were produced by immunoSEQ multiplex PCR, yet TCRdb's version contains in-frame clones alone and is incomplete. The sample lists roughly 81,000 clones, around 93% occurring once. Whole-study results and caveats: Mice had fewer CDR3 deletions and insertions than humans on average. Among all groups, most of the three human donors showed least clonal inequality.

V and J are TRBV11-3 and TRBJ2-1; weak D call: TRBD2 (6 bases). The receptor's source is a person between 25 and 70 years old in good health. The sequenced material came from naive CD4+ T cells from blood. This sample's subset: CD45RO-negative CD62L-positive naive CD4 T cells. CDR3 protein: CASSLGGAEQFF. CDR3 in DNA: TGTGCCAGCAGCTTAGGCGGGGCCGAGCAGTTCTTC.